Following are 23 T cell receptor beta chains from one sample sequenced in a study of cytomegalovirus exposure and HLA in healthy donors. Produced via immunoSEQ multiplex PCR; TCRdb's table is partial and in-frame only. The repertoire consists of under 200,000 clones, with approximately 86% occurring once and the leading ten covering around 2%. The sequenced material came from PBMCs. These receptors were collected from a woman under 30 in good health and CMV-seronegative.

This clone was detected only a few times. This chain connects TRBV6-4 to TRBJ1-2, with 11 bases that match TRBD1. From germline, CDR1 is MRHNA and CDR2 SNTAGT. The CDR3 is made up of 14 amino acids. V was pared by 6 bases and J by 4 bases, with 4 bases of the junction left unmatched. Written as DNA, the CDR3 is TGTGCCAGCAGCCCGGGACAGGGGGTCTATGGCTACACCTTC. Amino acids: CASSPGQGVYGYTF.

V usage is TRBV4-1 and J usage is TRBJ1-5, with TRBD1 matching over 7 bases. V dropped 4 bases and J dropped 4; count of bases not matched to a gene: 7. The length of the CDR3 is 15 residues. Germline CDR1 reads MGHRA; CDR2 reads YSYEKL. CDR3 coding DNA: TGCGCCAGCAGCCGACCGGGACAGACTAATCAGCCCCAGCATTTT. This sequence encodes CASSRPGQTNQPQHF.

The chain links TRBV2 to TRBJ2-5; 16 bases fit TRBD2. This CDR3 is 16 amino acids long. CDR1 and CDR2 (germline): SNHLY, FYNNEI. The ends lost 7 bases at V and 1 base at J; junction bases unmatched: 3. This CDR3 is CASKGLAGGPQETQYF. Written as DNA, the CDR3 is TGTGCCAGCAAGGGACTAGCGGGAGGGCCCCAAGAGACCCAGTACTTC. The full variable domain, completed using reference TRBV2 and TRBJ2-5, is EPEVTQTPSHQVTQMGQEVILRCVPISNHLYFYWYRQILGQKVEFLVSFYNNEISEKSEIFDDQFSVERPDGSNFTLKIRSTKLEDSAMYFCASKGLAGGPQETQYFGPGTRLLVL.

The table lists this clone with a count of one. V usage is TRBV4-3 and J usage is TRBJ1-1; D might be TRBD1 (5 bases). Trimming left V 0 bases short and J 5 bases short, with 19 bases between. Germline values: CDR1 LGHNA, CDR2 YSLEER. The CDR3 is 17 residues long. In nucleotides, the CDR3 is TGCGCCAGCAGCCAAGACGCGAGGGCCGGCGGGGGGACTGAAGCTTTCTTT. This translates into CASSQDARAGGGTEAFF.

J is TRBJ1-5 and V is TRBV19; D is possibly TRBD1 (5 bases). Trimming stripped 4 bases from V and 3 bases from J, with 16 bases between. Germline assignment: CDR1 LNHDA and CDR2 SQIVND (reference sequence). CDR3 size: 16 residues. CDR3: CASSRSGTRNNQPQHF. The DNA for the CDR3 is TGTGCCAGTAGTAGGTCGGGGACTAGGAACAATCAGCCCCAGCATTTT.

The CDR3 loop is CASSQTGEGNTEAFF. CDR3 nucleotides: TGTGCCAGCAGTCAGACAGGGGAGGGAAACACTGAAGCTTTCTTT. The rearrangement uses TRBV6-6 and TRBJ1-1; TRBD1 matches 8 bases. After removal of 5 bases from V and 2 bases from J, the junction contained 7 bases not matched to a gene. The CDR3 totals 15 residues. Germline V gives CDR1 MNHNY, CDR2 SVGAGI (reference sequence).

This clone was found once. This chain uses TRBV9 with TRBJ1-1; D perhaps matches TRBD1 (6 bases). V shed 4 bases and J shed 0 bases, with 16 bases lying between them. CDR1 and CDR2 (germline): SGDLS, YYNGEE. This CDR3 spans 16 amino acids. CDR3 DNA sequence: TGTGCCAGCAGCCCAGGACAGAAACCTTTGAACACTGAAGCTTTCTTT. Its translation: CASSPGQKPLNTEAFF.

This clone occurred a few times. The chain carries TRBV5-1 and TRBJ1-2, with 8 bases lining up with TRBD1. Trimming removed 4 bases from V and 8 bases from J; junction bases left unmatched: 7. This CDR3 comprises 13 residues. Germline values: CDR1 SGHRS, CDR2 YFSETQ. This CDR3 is CASSSGQGRGYTF. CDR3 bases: TGCGCCAGCAGCAGCGGACAGGGAAGAGGCTACACCTTC. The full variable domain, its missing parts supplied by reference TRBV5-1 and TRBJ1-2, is KAGVTQTPRYLIKTRGQQVTLSCSPISGHRSVSWYQQTPGQGLQFLFEYFSETQRNKGNFPGRFSGRQFSNSRSEMNVSTLELGDSALYLCASSSGQGRGYTFGSGTRLTVV.

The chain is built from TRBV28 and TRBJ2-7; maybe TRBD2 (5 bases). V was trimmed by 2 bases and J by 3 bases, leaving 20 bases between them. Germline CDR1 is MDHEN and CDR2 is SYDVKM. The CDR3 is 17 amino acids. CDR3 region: CASSLQKPGPSLYEQYF. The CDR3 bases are TGTGCCAGCAGTTTACAAAAACCGGGTCCTAGCCTCTACGAGCAGTACTTC.

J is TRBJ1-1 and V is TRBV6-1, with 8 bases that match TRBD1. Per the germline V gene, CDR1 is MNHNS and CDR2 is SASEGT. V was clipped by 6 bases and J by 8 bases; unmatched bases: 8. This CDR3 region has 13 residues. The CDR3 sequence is CASSRTGRIEAFF. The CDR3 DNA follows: TGTGCCAGCAGCCGGACAGGGAGAATAGAAGCTTTCTTT.

The CDR3 protein is CASSQSRPSSGNTIYF. The CDR3 nucleotides read TGCGCCAGCAGTCAATCGAGGCCGAGCTCTGGAAACACCATATATTTT. The V call is TRBV23-1, the J call TRBJ1-3; D not certain. TRBV23-1 is placed among ORFs of uncertain function. The CDR3 length is 16 residues. V dropped 0 bases and J dropped 0 bases, with 9 bases sitting between them.

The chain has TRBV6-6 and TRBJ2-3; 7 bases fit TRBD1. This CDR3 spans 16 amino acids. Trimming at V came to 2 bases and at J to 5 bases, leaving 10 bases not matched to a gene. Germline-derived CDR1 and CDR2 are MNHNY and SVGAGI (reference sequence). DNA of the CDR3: TGTGCCAGCAGTTACACAGGGGATCCCCTTGGAGATACGCAGTATTTT. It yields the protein CASSYTGDPLGDTQYF.

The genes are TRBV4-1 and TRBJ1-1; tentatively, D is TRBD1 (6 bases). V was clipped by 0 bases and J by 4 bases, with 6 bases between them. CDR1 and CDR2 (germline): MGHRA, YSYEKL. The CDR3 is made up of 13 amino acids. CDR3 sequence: CASSQEGGTEAFF. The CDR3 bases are TGCGCCAGCAGCCAAGAAGGGGGCACTGAAGCTTTCTTT.

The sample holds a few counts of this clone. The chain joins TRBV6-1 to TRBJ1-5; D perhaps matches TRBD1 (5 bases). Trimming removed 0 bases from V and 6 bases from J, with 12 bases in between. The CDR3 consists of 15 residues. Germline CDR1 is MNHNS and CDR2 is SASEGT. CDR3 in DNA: TGTGCCAGCAGTGAAGCAGGGCAGGGAGGTCAGCCCCAGCATTTT. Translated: CASSEAGQGGQPQHF.

Here the CDR3 DNA reads TGTGCTAGTGGTTTGGAAGGGGGAGAGACCCAGTACTTC. Encoded protein: CASGLEGGETQYF. V gene TRBV12-5 combines with J gene TRBJ2-5; a weak D match, TRBD1 (6 bases). The germline V and J ends were trimmed by 1 base and 4 bases, with 7 bases remaining between them. This CDR3 is built from 13 residues. CDR1 is LGHNT and CDR2 is FRNRAP in the germline V gene.

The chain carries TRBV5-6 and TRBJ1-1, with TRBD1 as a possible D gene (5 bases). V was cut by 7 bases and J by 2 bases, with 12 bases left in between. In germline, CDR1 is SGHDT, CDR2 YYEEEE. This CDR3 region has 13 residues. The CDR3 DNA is TGTGCCAGCTCCTGGGGCCCCAACACTGAAGCTTTCTTT. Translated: CASSWGPNTEAFF.

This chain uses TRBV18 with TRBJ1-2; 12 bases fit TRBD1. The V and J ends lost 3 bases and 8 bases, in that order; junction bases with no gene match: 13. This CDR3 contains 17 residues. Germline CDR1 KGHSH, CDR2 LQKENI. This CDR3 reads CASSPMSGTGGNGGYTF. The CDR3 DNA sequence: TGTGCCAGCTCACCTATGTCAGGGACAGGGGGCAACGGAGGCTACACCTTC. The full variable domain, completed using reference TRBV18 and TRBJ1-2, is NAGVMQNPRHLVRRRGQEARLRCSPMKGHSHVYWYRQLPEEGLKFMVYLQKENIIDESGMPKERFSAEFPKEGPSILRIQQVVRGDSAAYFCASSPMSGTGGNGGYTFGSGTRLTVV.

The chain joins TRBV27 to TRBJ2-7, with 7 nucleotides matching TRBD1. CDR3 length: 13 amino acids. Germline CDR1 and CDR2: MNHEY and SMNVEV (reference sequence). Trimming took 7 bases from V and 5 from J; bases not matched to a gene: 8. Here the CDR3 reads CASTRQGSNEQYF. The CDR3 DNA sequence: TGTGCCAGCACTCGACAGGGTTCAAACGAGCAGTACTTC.

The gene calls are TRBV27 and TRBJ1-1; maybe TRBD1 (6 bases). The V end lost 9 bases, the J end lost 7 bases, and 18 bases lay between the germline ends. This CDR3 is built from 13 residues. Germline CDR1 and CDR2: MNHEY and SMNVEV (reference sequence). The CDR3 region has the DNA TGTGCCAGTCAGGGGCTTCGGGGGGGTGAAGCTTTCTTT. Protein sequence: CASQGLRGGEAFF.

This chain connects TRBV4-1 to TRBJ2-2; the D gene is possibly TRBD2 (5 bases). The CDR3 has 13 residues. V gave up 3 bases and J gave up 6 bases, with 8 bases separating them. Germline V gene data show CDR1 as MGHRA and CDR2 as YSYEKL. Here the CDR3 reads CASSHRRAGELFF. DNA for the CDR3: TGCGCCAGCAGCCATAGGCGGGCCGGGGAGCTGTTTTTT.

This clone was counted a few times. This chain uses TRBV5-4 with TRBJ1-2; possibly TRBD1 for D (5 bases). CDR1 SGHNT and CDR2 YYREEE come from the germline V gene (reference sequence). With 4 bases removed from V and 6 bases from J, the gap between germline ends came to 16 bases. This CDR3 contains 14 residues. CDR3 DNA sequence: TGTGCCAGCAGCCGAAGGGAGGGGTCAGATGGCTACACCTTC. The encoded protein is CASSRREGSDGYTF.

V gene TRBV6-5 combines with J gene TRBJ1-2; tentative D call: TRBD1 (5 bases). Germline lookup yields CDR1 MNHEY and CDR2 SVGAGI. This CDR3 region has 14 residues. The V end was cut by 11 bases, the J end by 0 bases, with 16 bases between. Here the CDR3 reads CACHPGGANYGYTF. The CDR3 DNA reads TGTGCCTGCCACCCGGGAGGGGCTAACTATGGCTACACCTTC.

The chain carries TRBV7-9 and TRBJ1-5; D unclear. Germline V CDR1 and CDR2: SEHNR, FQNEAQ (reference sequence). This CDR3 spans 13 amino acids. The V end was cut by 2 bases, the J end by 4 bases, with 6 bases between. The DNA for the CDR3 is TGTGCCAGCAGCTTAACCGGGAATCAGCCCCAGCATTTT. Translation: CASSLTGNQPQHF.